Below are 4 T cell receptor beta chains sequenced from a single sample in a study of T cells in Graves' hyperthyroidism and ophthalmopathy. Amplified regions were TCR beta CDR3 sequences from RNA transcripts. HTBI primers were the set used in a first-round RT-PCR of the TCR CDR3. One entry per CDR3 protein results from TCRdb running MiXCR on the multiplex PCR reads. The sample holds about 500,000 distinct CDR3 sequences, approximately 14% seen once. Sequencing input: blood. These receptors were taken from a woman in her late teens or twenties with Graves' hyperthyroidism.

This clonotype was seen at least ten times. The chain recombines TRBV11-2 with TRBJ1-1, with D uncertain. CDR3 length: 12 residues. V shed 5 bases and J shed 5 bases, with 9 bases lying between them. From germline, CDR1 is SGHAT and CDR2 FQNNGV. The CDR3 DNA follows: TGTGCCAGCAGCCAAACTGTGACTGAAGCTTTCTTT. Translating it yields CASSQTVTEAFF.

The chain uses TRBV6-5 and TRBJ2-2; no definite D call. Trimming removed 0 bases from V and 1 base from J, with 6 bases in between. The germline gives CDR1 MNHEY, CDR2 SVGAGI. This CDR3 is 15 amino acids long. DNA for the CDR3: TGTGCCAGCAGTTACTCTGGCGTGAACACCGGGGAGCTGTTTTTT. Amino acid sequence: CASSYSGVNTGELFF.

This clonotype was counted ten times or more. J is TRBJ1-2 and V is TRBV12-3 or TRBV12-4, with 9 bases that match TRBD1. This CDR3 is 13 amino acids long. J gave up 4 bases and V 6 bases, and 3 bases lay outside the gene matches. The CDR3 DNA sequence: TGTGCCAGCAGCCCGACAGGGGGCTATGGCTACACCTTC. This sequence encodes CASSPTGGYGYTF.

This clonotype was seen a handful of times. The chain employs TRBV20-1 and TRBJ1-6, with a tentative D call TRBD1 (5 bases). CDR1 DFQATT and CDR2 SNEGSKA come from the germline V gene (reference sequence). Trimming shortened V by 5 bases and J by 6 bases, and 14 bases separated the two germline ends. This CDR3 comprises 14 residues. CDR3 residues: CSAHGDQPNSPLHF. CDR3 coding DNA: TGCAGTGCTCACGGGGACCAGCCTAATTCACCCCTCCACTTT.